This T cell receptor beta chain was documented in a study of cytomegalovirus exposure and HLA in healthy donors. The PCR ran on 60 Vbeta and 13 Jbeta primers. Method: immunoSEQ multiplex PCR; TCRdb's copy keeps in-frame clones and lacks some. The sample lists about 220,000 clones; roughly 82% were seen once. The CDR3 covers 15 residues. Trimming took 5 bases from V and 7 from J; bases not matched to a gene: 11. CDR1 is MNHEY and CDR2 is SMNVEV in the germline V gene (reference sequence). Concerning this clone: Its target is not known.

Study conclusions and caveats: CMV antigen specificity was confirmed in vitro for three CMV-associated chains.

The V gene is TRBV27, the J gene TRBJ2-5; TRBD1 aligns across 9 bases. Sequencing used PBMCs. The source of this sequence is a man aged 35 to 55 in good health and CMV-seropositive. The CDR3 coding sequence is TGTGCCAGCAGTGAACAGGGGGCGGCAAGTGGGACCCAGTACTTC. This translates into CASSEQGAASGTQYF.